This TCR beta chain stems from a study of naive and memory T cell subsets. Both TRBC1 and TRBC2 were covered by a beta constant-region primer of two equimolar oligonucleotides. Each CDR3 protein gets one entry after TCRdb re-called the UMI-ligation and nested PCR reads with MiXCR. The top ten hold 0.9% to 0.95% of the sample, which has about 85,000 distinct CDR3 sequences, roughly 13% seen once. CMV status came from CD4+ IFNgamma after overnight CMV lysate stimulation. CD8 T cells were positively selected from what remained after CD4 positive selection. Germline CDR1 reads SGHTA; CDR2 reads FQGNSA. The CDR3 has 16 amino acids. Unmatched junction bases numbered 10, after V lost 3 bases and J lost 7 bases.

The sequencing input was central memory CD4+ T cells from blood. The rearrangement joins TRBV7-2 to TRBJ2-3; 10 nucleotides line up with TRBD2. This receptor was obtained from a human donor in good health. The CDR3 is CASSFAAGGRRNTQYF. In DNA, the CDR3 is TGTGCCAGCAGCTTTGCAGCGGGAGGGAGAAGGAATACGCAGTATTTT.